The entry below describes one T cell receptor (beta chain). Its antigen is currently unknown. This PCR relied on a set of 60 Vbeta primers and 13 Jbeta primers. Generated by immunoSEQ multiplex PCR, the TCRdb table keeps only in-frame clones and is missing some. The sample shows 150,000 to 200,000 clones, approximately 86% of them seen only once. This sample is part of a study of cytomegalovirus exposure and HLA in healthy donors. CDR1 and CDR2 (germline): SGHRS, YFSETQ. The V gene lost 6 bases and the J gene lost 0 bases, with 17 bases spanning the gap. The CDR3 consists of 16 residues. Points from the study as a whole: Across donors, most TCRs were seen rarely, yet some public ones were widespread. In a later analysis, TCR beta V- and J-gene trimming was associated with a missense DCLRE1C variant. In vitro experiments confirmed that three CMV-associated chains were specific for CMV antigens. Cytomegalovirus-associated status was assigned to some 180 TCR beta chains.

The chain carries TRBV5-1 and TRBJ2-3; D perhaps matches TRBD2 (7 bases). The TCR sequence derives from a woman between 18 and 30 years old in good health and CMV-seronegative. Sequencing was carried out using PBMCs. CDR3 DNA: TGCGCCAGCAACCCCGTCGGGGGGCTAAGCACAGATACGCAGTATTTT. Translating gives CASNPVGGLSTDTQYF.